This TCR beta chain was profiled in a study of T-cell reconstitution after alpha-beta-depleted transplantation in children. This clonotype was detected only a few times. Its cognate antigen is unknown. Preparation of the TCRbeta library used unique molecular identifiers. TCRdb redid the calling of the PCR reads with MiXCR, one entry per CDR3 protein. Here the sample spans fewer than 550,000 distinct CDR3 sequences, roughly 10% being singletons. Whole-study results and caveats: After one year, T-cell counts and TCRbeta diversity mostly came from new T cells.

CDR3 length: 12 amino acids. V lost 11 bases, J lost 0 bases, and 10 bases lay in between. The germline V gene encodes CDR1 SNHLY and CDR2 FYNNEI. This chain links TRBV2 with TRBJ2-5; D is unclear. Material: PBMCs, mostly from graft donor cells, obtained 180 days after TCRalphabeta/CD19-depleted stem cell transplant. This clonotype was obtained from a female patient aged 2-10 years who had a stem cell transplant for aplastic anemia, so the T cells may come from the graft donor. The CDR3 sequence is CARQVNQETQYF. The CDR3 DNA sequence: TGTGCCCGCCAGGTCAACCAAGAGACCCAGTACTTC. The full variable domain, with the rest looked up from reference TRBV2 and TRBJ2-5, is EPEVTQTPSHQVTQMGQEVILRCVPISNHLYFYWYRQILGQKVEFLVSFYNNEISEKSEIFDDQFSVERPDGSNFTLKIRSTKLEDSAMYFCARQVNQETQYFGPGTRLLVL.